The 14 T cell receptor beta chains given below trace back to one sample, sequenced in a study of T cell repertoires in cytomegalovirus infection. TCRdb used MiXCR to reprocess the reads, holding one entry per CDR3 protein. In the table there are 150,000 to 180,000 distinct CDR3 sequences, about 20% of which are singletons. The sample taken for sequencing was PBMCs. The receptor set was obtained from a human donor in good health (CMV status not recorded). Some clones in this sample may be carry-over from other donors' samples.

The CDR3 sequence: CASKMTGLRSNEQFF. The CDR3 DNA reads as TGTGCCAGCAAAATGACAGGGCTCAGATCCAATGAGCAGTTCTTC. The rearrangement joins TRBV12-3 or TRBV12-4 to TRBJ2-1; 7 positions match TRBD1. V was pared by 7 bases and J by 6 bases, with 12 bases of the junction left unmatched. The CDR3 is made up of 15 amino acids.

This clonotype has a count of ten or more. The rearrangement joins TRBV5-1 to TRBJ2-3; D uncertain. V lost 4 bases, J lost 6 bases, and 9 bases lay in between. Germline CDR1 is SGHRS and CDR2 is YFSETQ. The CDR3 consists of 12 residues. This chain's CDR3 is CASSLERDTQYF. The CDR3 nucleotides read TGCGCCAGCAGCCTGGAGAGGGATACGCAGTATTTT.

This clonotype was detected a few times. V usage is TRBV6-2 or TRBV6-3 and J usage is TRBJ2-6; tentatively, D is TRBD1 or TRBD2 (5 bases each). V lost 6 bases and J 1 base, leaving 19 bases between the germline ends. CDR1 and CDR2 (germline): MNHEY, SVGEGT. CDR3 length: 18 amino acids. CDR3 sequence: CASRRPGPPSSGANVLTF. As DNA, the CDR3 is TGTGCCAGCAGGCGGCCGGGACCGCCGTCTTCTGGGGCCAACGTCCTGACTTTC.

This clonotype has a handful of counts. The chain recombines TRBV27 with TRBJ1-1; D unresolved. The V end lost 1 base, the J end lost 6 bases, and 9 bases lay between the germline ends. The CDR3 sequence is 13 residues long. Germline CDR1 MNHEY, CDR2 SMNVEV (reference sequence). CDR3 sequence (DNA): TGTGCCAGCAGTTTATTCCTGGGAGCTGAAGCTTTCTTT. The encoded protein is CASSLFLGAEAFF.

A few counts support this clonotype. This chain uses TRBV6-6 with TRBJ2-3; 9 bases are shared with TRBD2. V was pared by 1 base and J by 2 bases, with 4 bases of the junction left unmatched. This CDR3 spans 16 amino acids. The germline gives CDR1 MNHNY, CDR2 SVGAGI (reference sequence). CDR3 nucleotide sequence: TGTGCCAGCAGTTACTTCATAGCGGGAGACACAGATACGCAGTATTTT. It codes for CASSYFIAGDTDTQYF.

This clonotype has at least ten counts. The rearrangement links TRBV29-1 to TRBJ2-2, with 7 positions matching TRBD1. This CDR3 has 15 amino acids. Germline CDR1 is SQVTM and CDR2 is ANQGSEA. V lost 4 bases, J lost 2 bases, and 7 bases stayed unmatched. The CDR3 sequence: CSVGGRGLNTGELFF. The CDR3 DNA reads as TGCAGCGTTGGAGGAAGGGGGCTAAACACCGGGGAGCTGTTTTTT.

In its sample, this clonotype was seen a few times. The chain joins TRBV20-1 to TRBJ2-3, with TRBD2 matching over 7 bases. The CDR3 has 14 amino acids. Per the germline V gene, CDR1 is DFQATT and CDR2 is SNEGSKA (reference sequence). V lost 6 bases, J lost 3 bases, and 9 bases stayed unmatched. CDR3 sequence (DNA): TGCAGTGCCCCAAAGAGCGGGGTGACAGATACGCAGTATTTT. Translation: CSAPKSGVTDTQYF.

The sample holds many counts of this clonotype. The CDR3 sequence: CASSRGQGGGTLHF. The CDR3 DNA follows: TGTGCCAGCAGTCGCGGACAGGGGGGGGGAACCCTCCACTTT. The gene calls are TRBV6-1 and TRBJ1-6; 10 positions agree with TRBD1. This CDR3 region has 14 residues. J gave up 14 bases and V 5 bases, and 9 bases lay outside the gene matches. Per the germline V gene, CDR1 is MNHNS and CDR2 is SASEGT.

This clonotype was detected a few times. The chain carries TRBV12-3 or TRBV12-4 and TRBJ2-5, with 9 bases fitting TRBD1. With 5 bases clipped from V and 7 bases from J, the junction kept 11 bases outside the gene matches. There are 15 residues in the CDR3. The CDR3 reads CASSLDGTGSRTQYF. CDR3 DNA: TGTGCCAGCAGTCTAGACGGGACAGGGAGTCGGACCCAGTACTTC.

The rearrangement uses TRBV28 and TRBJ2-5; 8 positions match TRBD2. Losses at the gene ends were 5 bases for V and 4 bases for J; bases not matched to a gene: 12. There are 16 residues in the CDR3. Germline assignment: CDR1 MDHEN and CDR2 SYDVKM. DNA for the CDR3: TGTGCCAGCAGTGGGACTAGGTCGGGTTTCGGAGAGACCCAGTACTTC. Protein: CASSGTRSGFGETQYF.

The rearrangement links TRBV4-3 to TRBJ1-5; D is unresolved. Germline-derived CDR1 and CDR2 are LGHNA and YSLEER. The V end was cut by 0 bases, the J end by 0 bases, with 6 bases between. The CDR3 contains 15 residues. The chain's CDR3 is CASSQDRASNQPQHF. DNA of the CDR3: TGCGCCAGCAGCCAAGATCGGGCTAGCAATCAGCCCCAGCATTTT.

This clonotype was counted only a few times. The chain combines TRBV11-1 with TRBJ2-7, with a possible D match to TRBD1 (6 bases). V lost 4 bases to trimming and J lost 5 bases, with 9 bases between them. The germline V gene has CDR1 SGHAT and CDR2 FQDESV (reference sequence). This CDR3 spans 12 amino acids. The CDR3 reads CASSSKGDEQYF. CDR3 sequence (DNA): TGTGCCAGCAGCTCCAAGGGGGACGAGCAGTACTTC.

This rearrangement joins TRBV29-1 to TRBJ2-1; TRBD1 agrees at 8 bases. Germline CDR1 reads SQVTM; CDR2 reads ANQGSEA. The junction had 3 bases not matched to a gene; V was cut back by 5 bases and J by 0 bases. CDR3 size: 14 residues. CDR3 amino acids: CSVTGTGSYNEQFF. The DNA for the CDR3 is TGCAGCGTTACAGGGACAGGCTCCTACAATGAGCAGTTCTTC.

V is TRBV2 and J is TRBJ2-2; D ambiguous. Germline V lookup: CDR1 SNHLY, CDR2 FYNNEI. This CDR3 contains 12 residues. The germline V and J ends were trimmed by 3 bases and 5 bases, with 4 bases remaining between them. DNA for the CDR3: TGTGCCAGCAGTGACTATACCGGGGAGCTGTTTTTT. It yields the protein CASSDYTGELFF.